The clone carrying this TCR beta chain occurred many times. These data are taken from a study of T cells of healthy individuals. TCRdb re-called the 5' RACE reads through MiXCR, storing one row per CDR3 protein. The repertoire has around 53,000 distinct CDR3 sequences, about 15% of them found once; the top ten carry around 16%. This CDR3 contains 15 residues. The V gene end was trimmed by 0 bases and the J gene end by 7 bases; junction bases not matched to a gene: 5. The germline V gene encodes CDR1 GTSNPN and CDR2 SVGIG (reference sequence). The V call is TRBV30, the J call TRBJ2-1, with 11 bases that match TRBD2. The TCR comes from a human donor in good health. As DNA, the CDR3 is TGTGCCTGGAGTGTACTAGCGGGAGTCTATAATGAGCAGTTCTTC. It yields the protein CAWSVLAGVYNEQFF.